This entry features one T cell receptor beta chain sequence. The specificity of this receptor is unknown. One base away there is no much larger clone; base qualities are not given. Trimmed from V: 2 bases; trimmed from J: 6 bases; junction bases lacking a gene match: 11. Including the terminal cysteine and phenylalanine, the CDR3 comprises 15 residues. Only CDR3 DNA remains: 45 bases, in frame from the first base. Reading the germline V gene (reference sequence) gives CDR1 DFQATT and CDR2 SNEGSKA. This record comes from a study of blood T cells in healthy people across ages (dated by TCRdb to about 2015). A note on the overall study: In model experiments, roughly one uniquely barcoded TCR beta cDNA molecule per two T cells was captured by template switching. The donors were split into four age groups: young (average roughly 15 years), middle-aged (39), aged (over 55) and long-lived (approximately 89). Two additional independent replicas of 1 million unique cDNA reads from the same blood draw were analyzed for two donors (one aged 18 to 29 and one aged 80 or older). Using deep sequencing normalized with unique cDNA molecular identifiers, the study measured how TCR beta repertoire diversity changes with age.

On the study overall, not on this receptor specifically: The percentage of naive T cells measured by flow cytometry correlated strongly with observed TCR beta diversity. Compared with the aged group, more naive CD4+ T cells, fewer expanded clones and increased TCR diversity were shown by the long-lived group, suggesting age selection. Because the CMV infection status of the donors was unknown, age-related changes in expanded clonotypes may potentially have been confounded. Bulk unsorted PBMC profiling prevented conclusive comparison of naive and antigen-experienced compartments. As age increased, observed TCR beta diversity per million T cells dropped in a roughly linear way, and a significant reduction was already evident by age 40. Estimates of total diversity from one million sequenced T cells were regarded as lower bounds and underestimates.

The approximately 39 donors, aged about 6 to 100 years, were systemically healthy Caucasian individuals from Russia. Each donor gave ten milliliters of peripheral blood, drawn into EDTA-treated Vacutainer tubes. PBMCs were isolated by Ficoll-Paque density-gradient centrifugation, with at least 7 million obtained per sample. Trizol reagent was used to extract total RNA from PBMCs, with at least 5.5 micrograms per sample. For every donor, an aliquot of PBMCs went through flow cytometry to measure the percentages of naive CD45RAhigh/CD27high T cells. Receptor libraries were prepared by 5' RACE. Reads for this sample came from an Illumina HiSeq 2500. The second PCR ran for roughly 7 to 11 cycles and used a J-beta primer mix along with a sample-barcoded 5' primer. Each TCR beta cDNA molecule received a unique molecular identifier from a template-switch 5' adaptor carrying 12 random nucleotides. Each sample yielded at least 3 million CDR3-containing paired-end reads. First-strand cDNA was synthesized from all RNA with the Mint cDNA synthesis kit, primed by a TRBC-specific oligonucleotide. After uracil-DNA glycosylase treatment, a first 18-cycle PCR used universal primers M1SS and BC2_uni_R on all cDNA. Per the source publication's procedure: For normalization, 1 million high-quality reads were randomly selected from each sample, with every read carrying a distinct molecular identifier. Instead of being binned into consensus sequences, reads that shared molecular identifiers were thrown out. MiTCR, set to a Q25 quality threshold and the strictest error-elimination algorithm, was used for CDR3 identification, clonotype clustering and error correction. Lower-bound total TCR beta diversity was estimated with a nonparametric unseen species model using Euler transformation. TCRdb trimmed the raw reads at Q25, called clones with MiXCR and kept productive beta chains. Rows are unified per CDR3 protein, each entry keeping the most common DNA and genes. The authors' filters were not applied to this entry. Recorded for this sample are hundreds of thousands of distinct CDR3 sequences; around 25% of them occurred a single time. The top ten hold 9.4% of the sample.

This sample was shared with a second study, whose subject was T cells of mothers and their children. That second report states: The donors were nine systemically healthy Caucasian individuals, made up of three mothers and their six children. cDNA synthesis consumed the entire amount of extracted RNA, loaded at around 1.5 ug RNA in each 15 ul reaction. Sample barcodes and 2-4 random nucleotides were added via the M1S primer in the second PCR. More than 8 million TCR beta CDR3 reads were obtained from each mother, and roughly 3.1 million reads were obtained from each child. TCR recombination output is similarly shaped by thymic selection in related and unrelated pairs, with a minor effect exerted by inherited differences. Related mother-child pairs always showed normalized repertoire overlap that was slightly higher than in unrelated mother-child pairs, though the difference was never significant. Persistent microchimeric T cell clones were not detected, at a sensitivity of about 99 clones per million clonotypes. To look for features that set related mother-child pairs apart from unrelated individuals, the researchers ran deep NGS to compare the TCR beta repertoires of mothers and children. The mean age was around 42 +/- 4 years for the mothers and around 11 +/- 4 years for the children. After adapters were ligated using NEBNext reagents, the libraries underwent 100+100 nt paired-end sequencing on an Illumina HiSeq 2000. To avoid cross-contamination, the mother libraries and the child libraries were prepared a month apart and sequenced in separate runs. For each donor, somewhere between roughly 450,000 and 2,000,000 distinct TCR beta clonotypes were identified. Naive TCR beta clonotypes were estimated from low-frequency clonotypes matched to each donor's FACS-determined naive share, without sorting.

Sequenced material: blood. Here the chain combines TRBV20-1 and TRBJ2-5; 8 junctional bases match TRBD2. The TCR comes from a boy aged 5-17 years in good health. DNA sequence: TGCAGTGCTAGAAGGAGTAGCGGGATTGGGCAGACCCAGTACTTC. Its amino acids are CSARRSSGIGQTQYF.